The clone carrying this TCR beta chain was recorded at least ten times. What it recognizes is unknown. V shed 0 bases and J shed 3 bases, with 14 bases lying between them. CDR1 and CDR2 (germline): MGHDK, SYGVNS. The CDR3 contains 16 residues. The entry originates in a study of glioma-infiltrating T cells. Using RNA template, CDR3s of TCR alpha and beta were amplified with iRepertoire arm-PCR. For one-step reverse transcription and amplification, about 90-400 ng of tissue mRNA or PBMC total RNA was used. Via MiXCR, TCRdb re-called the multiplex PCR reads, giving one row per CDR3 protein. The sample has roughly 120,000 distinct CDR3 sequences; roughly 25% are singletons. Study observations and caveats: Non-neoplastic patients had below-expected tissue-blood divergence, while all gliomas exceeded expectation. Only very few CDR3 sequences appeared in both tissue and blood.

This sequence originates from a human donor with low-grade glioma or glioblastoma, undergoing nonglioma brain surgery, or in good health (not recorded which). This chain connects TRBV25-1 to TRBJ2-5; the D gene could be TRBD1 or TRBD2 (5 bases each). Sequenced input: glioma tissue, nonneoplastic brain tissue, or PBMCs (not recorded which). In DNA form, the CDR3 reads TGTGCCAGCAGTGAATATCGCGTTGGGGGAAAAGAGACCCAGTACTTC. Its translation is CASSEYRVGGKETQYF.